This record covers a single T cell receptor (beta chain). Its specific antigen is unknown. Base qualities are not recorded, but no much larger clone differs from it by a single base. Ophthalmopathy patients had moderately to severely active disease, Clinical Activity Score of at least 3, NOSPECS grade of at least 4, and duration under 3 months. Any patient with an uncontrolled infection, another autoimmune disease, pregnancy or lactation was excluded. Diagnoses relied on clinical symptoms, serum thyroxine and TRAb, thyroid ultrasound and orbital computed tomography. PBMCs were separated from about 10 ml of fresh peripheral blood using Ficoll-Paque density gradient centrifugation. Total RNA was extracted with Trizol reagent, and quality was checked on an Agilent 2100 Bioanalyzer. The TCR beta CDR3 regions were amplified from the RNA transcripts. The first round of RT-PCR for the TCR CDR3 was performed with the HTBI primer set and the Qiagen OneStep RT-PCR kit. The libraries were constructed in a second round of multiplex PCR and then size-selected and purified. Libraries were sequenced paired-end with 100 bp reads on an Illumina HiSeq2000. Concerning the study's data processing: SOAPnuke was used to process the raw data, throwing out any read that contained adapters or uncalled bases, had a mean Phred below 15, or lacked an exact constant-primer or identifier match. High-quality paired reads were merged using COPE v1.2.5, and each unique nucleotide sequence was defined as a clonotype. Clonotypes were aligned to IMGT TRBV, TRBD and TRBJ reference segments using MiTCR v1.1. The analysis was restricted to V-J combinations with a frequency above 0.0001, which together covered about 99% of the repertoires. A TCS score was defined as the ratio of F50 (clonal expansion) to E x V (chaos), with BLOSUM62-based TCRdist applied between CDR3 peptides within each V-J. Welch's t-statistics and random forest reduced roughly 530 V-J features to 10 to 15, which were used in a naive Bayes classifier (R e1071). Clones were called with MiXCR by TCRdb after fastp trimmed the public reads at Q25, and only in-frame beta chains were retained. CDR3 protein sequences are deduplicated, and each keeps its most common genes and DNA. In this record, the V and J calls reflect TCRdb's handling and not the investigators' own analysis. Across this sample there are about 640,000 distinct CDR3 sequences, with about 20% seen only once. Of the sample, approximately 30% falls within the top ten clones.

This sample was included in a study of T cells in Graves' hyperthyroidism and ophthalmopathy (dated by TCRdb to the late 2010s). About the full investigation: Peripheral blood samples were taken at initial diagnosis, before any treatment was given. TCR V-J signatures able to tell the groups apart were searched for in a discovery cohort of some 100 patients, of whom fewer than 45 had Graves' ophthalmopathy and roughly 58 had stable Graves' hyperthyroidism. The approximately 100 discovery patients were randomly divided into training and test sets at a 7:3 ratio. Prospective prediction of ophthalmopathy was tested in an independent validation cohort of under 20 hyperthyroidism patients and 15 to 17 patients who later progressed to ophthalmopathy. According to the paper, TCR Vbeta CDR3 sequencing was carried out on roughly 130 peripheral blood samples, which came from approximately 43 ophthalmopathy, 70 to 80 hyperthyroidism and roughly 17 progressor patients. Thyroid tissue and blood T-cell repertoires from several Graves' hyperthyroidism patients were also compared in the study. After blood sampling, hyperthyroidism patients were treated with methimazole at a starting dose of 30 mg daily, and ophthalmopathy patients were treated with high-dose intravenous methylprednisolone. General study outcomes and caveats: Most expanded thyroid clonotypes (frequency above 0.001) were also detected in blood, a finding suggesting that blood repertoires may reflect thyroid immune responses. In validation, the model predicted progression to ophthalmopathy a median of about 6.8 months before onset, with 70% to 71% sensitivity and roughly 79% specificity. Sample size was not statistically predetermined, and blinding of investigators to group allocation was not performed. In cross-validation, a model built on a 13 V-J signature told ophthalmopathy apart from stable hyperthyroidism with approximately 90% sensitivity and about 81% specificity, and in testing the same model reached 80%/75%.

The germline V gene sets CDR1 to SGHVS and CDR2 to FQNEAQ. Trimming takes 4 bases from V and 8 bases from J, and the germline ends sit 15 bases apart. The CDR3 spans 14 residues, from the cysteine through the phenylalanine. Solely the CDR3 DNA is kept, with 42 bases framed from the first base. Sequencing was performed on blood. The chain is made from TRBV7-8 and TRBJ2-1, with the D gene not clear enough to name. This clonotype was sampled from a man aged 25 to 40 with Graves' ophthalmopathy. The DNA is as follows: TGTGCCAGCAGCTCCCTCTCCCCTAGGTATGAGCAGTTCTTC. Translated, this gives CASSSLSPRYEQFF.